This TCR beta chain was captured by sequencing in a study of shared clonotypes between healthy human individuals. About this clone itself: At the DNA level, this CDR3 is encoded by other sequences in the same sample as well.

The protocol was immunoSEQ multiplex PCR, while the TCRdb copy is restricted to in-frame clones and leaves out a portion. The table records around 2,000,000 clones, roughly 96% of them present only once. Both subsets, CD45RA+ naive and CD45RA-negative memory, were split from the CD4+ cells. The receptor was isolated from a young man in good health. Sequencing was carried out using naive CD4+ T cells sorted from blood. Subset specified: CD45RA+ positively selected.

The CDR3 protein is CASSVSVNTEAFF. DNA of the CDR3: TGTGCCAGCAGCGTAAGCGTGAACACTGAAGCTTTCTTT. The chain uses TRBV9 and TRBJ1-1, with unresolved D. CDR1 is SGDLS and CDR2 is YYNGEE in the germline V gene. The CDR3 loop spans 13 amino acids. Trimming removed 1 base at V and 0 bases at J, with 4 bases between. Full variable domain (outside the CDR3, taken from reference TRBV9 and TRBJ1-1): DSGVTQTPKHLITATGQRVTLRCSPRSGDLSVYWYQQSLDQGLQFLIQYYNGEERAKGNILERFSAQQFPDLHSELNLSSLELGDSALYFCASSVSVNTEAFFGQGTRLTVV.